Following are 17 T cell receptor beta chains from one sample sequenced in a study of Ad26.COV2.S vaccination and SARS-CoV-2 variants. Sequencing was performed with immunoSEQ multiplex PCR; in TCRdb, only in-frame clones are kept and a portion is missing. The data hold roughly 400,000 clones, with 90% observed a single time. Treatment here: some 19 received Ad26.COV2.S at low or high dose, single or two shots; about 5 received placebo; per-sample allocation not given. Day 63 after the first injection of vaccine or placebo was the sampling time. Sequencing was performed on peripheral blood, taken in a trial of Ad26.COV2.S vaccine versus placebo. The origin of the receptors is a person aged 18-60 years who received the Ad26.COV2.S COVID-19 vaccine or a placebo.

The gene calls are TRBV29-1 and TRBJ2-7; a possible D gene is TRBD2 (5 bases). The CDR3 is made up of 13 amino acids. Between the trimmed V and J ends, which lost 7 bases and 4 bases, there was a span of 17 bases. Germline V gene sequence: CDR1 SQVTM, CDR2 ANQGSEA. The DNA for the CDR3 is TGCAGCGCCCGCGGGCTCCGAACTTACGAGCAGTACTTC. The encoded protein is CSARGLRTYEQYF.

The rearrangement joins TRBV6-5 to TRBJ2-5; weak D call: TRBD2 (6 bases). Trimming pared 0 bases from V and 5 bases from J, leaving 10 bases between. Germline V gene sequence: CDR1 MNHEY, CDR2 SVGAGI. CDR3 size: 14 residues. The CDR3 sequence: CASSYSRAGETQYF. The CDR3 DNA reads TGTGCCAGCAGTTACTCGCGGGCGGGGGAGACCCAGTACTTC.

The chain joins TRBV20-1 to TRBJ2-1; D gene unclear. Trimming removed 4 bases at V and 5 bases at J, with 3 bases between. Looked up from germline, CDR1 is DFQATT and CDR2 is SNEGSKA (reference sequence). CDR3 length: 10 amino acids. CDR3 nucleotides: TGCAGTGCTAAGGACAATGAGCAGTTCTTC. Its protein product is CSAKDNEQFF.

The chain joins TRBV5-6 to TRBJ1-2; D gene ambiguous. Germline V lookup: CDR1 SGHDT, CDR2 YYEEEE. The CDR3 has 13 amino acids. V shed 4 bases and J shed 6 bases, with 13 bases lying between them. CDR3 coding DNA: TGTGCCAGCAGCCAGGAGGTAATTGATGGCTACACCTTC. Amino acids: CASSQEVIDGYTF.

A single count supports this clone. This chain joins TRBV25-1 and TRBJ2-5, with no clear D. Per the germline V gene, CDR1 is MGHDK and CDR2 is SYGVNS. The length of the CDR3 is 11 residues. V lost 5 bases to trimming and J lost 4 bases, with 5 bases between them. CDR3 bases: TGTGCCAGCAGTCTAATAGAGACCCAGTACTTC. Its translation: CASSLIETQYF. The full variable domain, completed using reference TRBV25-1 and TRBJ2-5, is EADIYQTPRYLVIGTGKKITLECSQTMGHDKMYWYQQDPGMELHLIHYSYGVNSTEKGDLSSESTVSRIRTEHFPLTLESARPSHTSQYLCASSLIETQYFGPGTRLLVL.

V and J are TRBV27 and TRBJ2-7; 7 bases align to TRBD2. This CDR3 has 14 amino acids. The germline gives CDR1 MNHEY, CDR2 SMNVEV (reference sequence). J gave up 2 bases and V 3 bases, and 4 bases lay outside the gene matches. The CDR3 spells CASSLGSGPYEQYF. CDR3 sequence (DNA): TGTGCCAGCAGTTTGGGTAGCGGGCCCTACGAGCAGTACTTC.

This clone was picked up one time. V is TRBV21-1 and J is TRBJ2-1; TRBD2 is taken as the D call from the table, unchecked against the DNA. TRBV21-1 is a recognized pseudogene. This CDR3 has 17 amino acids. The CDR3 loop reads CASSKEEGRRKYNEQFF. CDR3 nucleotides: TGTGCCAGCAGCAAAGAGGAAGGTAGGAGGAAATACAATGAGCAGTTCTTC.

V and J are TRBV4-2 and TRBJ2-7; 9 bases are a match to TRBD2. The germline CDR1 and CDR2 sequences are LGHNA and YNFKEQ. V trimming: 1 base; J trimming: 3 bases; junction bases outside the gene matches: 4. CDR3 size: 15 residues. The CDR3 protein is CASSQALAGRYEQYF. CDR3 in DNA: TGTGCCAGCAGCCAAGCGCTAGCGGGACGCTACGAGCAGTACTTC.

This chain links TRBV28 with TRBJ2-2; 8 bases align to TRBD1. The CDR3 is made up of 16 amino acids. V was pared by 5 bases and J by 3 bases, with 8 bases of the junction left unmatched. CDR1 is MDHEN and CDR2 is SYDVKM in the germline V gene. The DNA for the CDR3 is TGTGCCAGCAGTCCCCGGACAGGGTGGGACACCGGGGAGCTGTTTTTT. As protein: CASSPRTGWDTGELFF.

This chain links TRBV15 with TRBJ1-1; tentative D call: TRBD1 (5 bases). This CDR3 is built from 12 residues. Trimming cost V 7 bases and J 11 bases, with 17 bases left between them. In germline, CDR1 is LNHNV, CDR2 YYDKDF (reference sequence). The chain's CDR3 is CATTRDGEEAFF. In nucleotides, the CDR3 is TGTGCCACCACCCGGGACGGGGAGGAGGCTTTCTTT.

The chain carries TRBV6-4 and TRBJ2-7; perhaps TRBD1 as D (6 bases). Germline assignment: CDR1 MRHNA and CDR2 SNTAGT. The germline V and J ends were trimmed by 8 bases and 4 bases, with 27 bases remaining between them. The CDR3 is 17 residues long. CDR3 nucleotides: TGTGCCAGCCGAACAGTCCTCCCTCGAACAGGGTTGTACGAGCAGTACTTC. Amino acid sequence: CASRTVLPRTGLYEQYF.

The chain carries TRBV7-6 and TRBJ2-1; TRBD1 agrees at 7 bases. With 5 bases clipped from V and 6 bases from J, the junction kept 13 bases outside the gene matches. Germline-derived CDR1 and CDR2 are SGHVS and FNYEAQ. The CDR3 sequence is 16 residues long. CDR3 in DNA: TGTGCCAGCAGCCCCTGGACCCACAGGGGACCCAATGAGCAGTTCTTC. As protein: CASSPWTHRGPNEQFF. Variable domain in full (rest from reference TRBV7-6 and TRBJ2-1): GAGVSQSPRYKVTKRGQDVALRCDPISGHVSLYWYRQALGQGPEFLTYFNYEAQQDKSGLPNDRFSAERPEGSISTLTIQRTEQRDSAMYRCASSPWTHRGPNEQFFGPGTRLTVL.

The chain links TRBV7-8 to TRBJ1-1, with 9 bases that match TRBD1. The V and J ends lost 5 bases and 1 base, in that order; junction bases with no gene match: 5. The length of the CDR3 is 15 residues. Germline lookup yields CDR1 SGHVS and CDR2 FQNEAQ. The CDR3 region has the DNA TGTGCCAGCAGCGACTTGGACAGGGGGAACACTGAAGCTTTCTTT. It yields the protein CASSDLDRGNTEAFF.

The chain carries TRBV24-1 and TRBJ2-7; 7 bases are shared with TRBD1. V lost 4 bases to trimming and J lost 5 bases; unmatched junction nucleotides: 4. Germline assignment: CDR1 KGHDR and CDR2 SFDVKD. The CDR3 covers 13 residues. The CDR3 coding sequence is TGTGCCACCAGTGAAGACGACAGGGACGAGCAGTACTTC. Translation: CATSEDDRDEQYF.

The rearrangement joins TRBV5-1 to TRBJ1-1; the D gene is possibly TRBD1 (5 bases). Germline-derived CDR1 and CDR2 are SGHRS and YFSETQ. V lost 6 bases and J 9 bases, leaving 15 bases between the germline ends. The length of the CDR3 is 12 residues. The CDR3 DNA follows: TGCGCCAGCACCCCCGGAGGGGAAAAAGCTTTCTTT. It is translated as CASTPGGEKAFF. Looking up the rest from reference TRBV5-1 and TRBJ1-1 gives the full variable domain: KAGVTQTPRYLIKTRGQQVTLSCSPISGHRSVSWYQQTPGQGLQFLFEYFSETQRNKGNFPGRFSGRQFSNSRSEMNVSTLELGDSALYLCASTPGGEKAFFGQGTRLTVV.

The chain links TRBV7-2 to TRBJ2-3; 8 nucleotides line up with TRBD2. CDR1 and CDR2 (germline): SGHTA, FQGNSA. Germline trimming cut 1 base from V and 1 base from J; bases unmatched to any gene: 7. The CDR3 length is 17 residues. For the CDR3, the DNA is TGTGCCAGCAGCTTAGTCACTAGCGGCCGGGGCACAGATACGCAGTATTTT. It is translated as CASSLVTSGRGTDTQYF.

The V and J genes are TRBV9 and TRBJ2-7, with TRBD1 matching 9 bases. The J segment lost 4 bases and the V segment lost 4 bases, leaving 6 bases of the junction unmatched. Germline V gene data show CDR1 as SGDLS and CDR2 as YYNGEE. CDR3 length equals 14 residues. The CDR3 nucleotides read TGTGCCAGCAGCATAACCGGGACAGGGTACGAGCAGTACTTC. It translates to CASSITGTGYEQYF. Looking up the rest from reference TRBV9 and TRBJ2-7 gives the full variable domain: DSGVTQTPKHLITATGQRVTLRCSPRSGDLSVYWYQQSLDQGLQFLIQYYNGEERAKGNILERFSAQQFPDLHSELNLSSLELGDSALYFCASSITGTGYEQYFGPGTRLTVT.